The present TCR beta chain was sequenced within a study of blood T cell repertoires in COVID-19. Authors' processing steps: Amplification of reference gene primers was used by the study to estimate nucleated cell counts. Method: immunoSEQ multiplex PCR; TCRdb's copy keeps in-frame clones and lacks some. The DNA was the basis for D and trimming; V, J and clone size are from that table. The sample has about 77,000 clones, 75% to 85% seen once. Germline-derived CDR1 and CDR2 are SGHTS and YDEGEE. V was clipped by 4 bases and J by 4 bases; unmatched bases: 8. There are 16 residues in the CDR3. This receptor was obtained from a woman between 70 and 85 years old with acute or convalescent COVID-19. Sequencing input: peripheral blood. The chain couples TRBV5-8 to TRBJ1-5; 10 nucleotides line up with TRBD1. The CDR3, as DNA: TGTGCCAGCAGCCTGGGGGACAGGGGACGTAATCAGCCCCAGCATTTT. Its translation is CASSLGDRGRNQPQHF.